This T cell receptor beta chain was identified in a study of T cell responses to AZD1222 COVID-19 vaccine. Turning to the study itself: Analysis merged second doses at about 4 or about 12 weeks.

V lost 8 bases and J lost 5; bases outside the gene matches: 9. CDR3 length: 14 amino acids. Germline V lookup: CDR1 SGHVS, CDR2 FQNEAQ. Data came from immunoSEQ multiplex PCR; TCRdb stores just in-frame clones and leaves some out. Among some 110,000 clones listed, approximately 90% were seen once. The sequencing used peripheral blood, collected on day 0 of AZD1222 vaccination. This clonotype was sampled from an adult in good health. The chain couples TRBV7-8 to TRBJ1-5; 7 bases align to TRBD1. CDR3 residues: CASAPNTGDQPQHF. The CDR3 coding sequence is TGTGCCAGCGCACCAAATACAGGGGATCAGCCCCAGCATTTT. Variable domain in full (rest from reference TRBV7-8 and TRBJ1-5): GAGVSQSPRYKVAKRGQDVALRCDPISGHVSLFWYQQALGQGPEFLTYFQNEAQLDKSGLPSDRFFAERPEGSVSTLKIQRTQQEDSAVYLCASAPNTGDQPQHFGDGTRLSIL.